This entry lists 14 T cell receptor beta chains sequenced from one sample in a study of cytomegalovirus exposure and HLA in healthy donors. 60 Vbeta and 13 Jbeta primers were used in PCR. The method was immunoSEQ multiplex PCR; TCRdb's version includes in-frame clones alone and lacks a portion of them. The table includes about 35,000 clones, 65% to 90% detected once. Sequenced: PBMCs. The receptors shown here come from a woman aged 18-29 years in good health and CMV-seronegative.

The V and J genes are TRBV7-9 and TRBJ1-2; D gene uncertain. The V gene lost 1 base and the J gene lost 4 bases, with 13 bases spanning the gap. Germline V gene sequence: CDR1 SEHNR, CDR2 FQNEAQ (reference sequence). CDR3 length equals 15 residues. The chain's CDR3 is CASSLGGPMLYGYTF. DNA for the CDR3: TGTGCCAGCAGCTTAGGTGGGCCGATGCTCTATGGCTACACCTTC.

This clone was detected only once. V is TRBV7-9 and J is TRBJ2-7; 7 bases line up with TRBD1. Germline values: CDR1 SEHNR, CDR2 FQNEAQ (reference sequence). V was clipped by 1 base and J by 7 bases; unmatched bases: 10. This CDR3 comprises 15 residues. CDR3 region: CASSLGAGGSFEQYF. CDR3 DNA: TGTGCCAGCAGCTTAGGGGCAGGGGGATCCTTTGAGCAGTACTTC.

This chain connects TRBV7-8 to TRBJ2-5; D perhaps matches TRBD1 (6 bases). The end of the DNA aligns better with TRBJ2-7, so the J call may be wrong. CDR1 SGHVS and CDR2 FQNEAQ come from the germline V gene. The CDR3 contains 15 residues. The CDR3 sequence is CASSLMAGQSGEQYF. In DNA, the CDR3 is TGTGCCAGCAGCTTAATGGCAGGACAGTCAGGCGAGCAGTACTTC.

The chain recombines TRBV10-2 with TRBJ1-6, with 9 bases aligning to TRBD1. This CDR3 comprises 15 residues. With 7 bases clipped from V and 8 bases from J, the junction kept 9 bases outside the gene matches. Per germline, CDR1 WSHSY and CDR2 SAAADI. CDR3 loop: CASKDRQGEYSPLHF. In nucleotides, the CDR3 is TGCGCCAGCAAAGATAGACAGGGGGAATATTCACCCCTCCACTTT.

In regard to this clone: One end of the junction does not line up with germline, which may come from a read error. The rearrangement joins TRBV6-5 to TRBJ1-2, with D perhaps matching TRBD1 (5 bases). Germline-derived CDR1 and CDR2 are MNHEY and SVGAGI. The CDR3 is 12 amino acids. For the CDR3, the DNA is TGTGCCAGCAGGACGACAGTAGGATTGGACCCCTTC. This codes for CASRTTVGLDPF.

The genes are TRBV25-1 and TRBJ1-4, with 10 positions matching TRBD1. CDR1 MGHDK and CDR2 SYGVNS come from the germline V gene. V dropped 2 bases and J dropped 6; count of bases not matched to a gene: 6. CDR3 length: 16 amino acids. CDR3 bases: TGTGCCAGCAGTGAAATGCCGGGACAGGGGTATGAAAAACTGTTTTTT. Translation gives CASSEMPGQGYEKLFF.

This chain uses TRBV28 with TRBJ2-5, with D hard to call. Trimming shortened V by 0 bases and J by 11 bases, and 10 bases separated the two germline ends. The CDR3 runs to 12 residues. Germline assignment: CDR1 MDHEN and CDR2 SYDVKM. The CDR3 region has the DNA TGTGCCAGCAGTTTATGGGCAGGAAAGCAGTACTTC. Translating gives CASSLWAGKQYF.

The V gene is TRBV19, the J gene TRBJ2-2, with 12 bases fitting TRBD2. Germline-derived CDR1 and CDR2 are LNHDA and SQIVND (reference sequence). The V segment lost 7 bases and the J segment 6 bases; nucleotides outside the gene matches: 9. The CDR3 extends over 16 amino acids. In DNA form, the CDR3 reads TGTGCCAGTACTGGGACTAGCGGGCTCTTGGCCGGGGAGCTGTTTTTT. It encodes CASTGTSGLLAGELFF.

The J gene is TRBJ1-1, the V gene TRBV7-6, with TRBD1 as a possible D gene (5 bases). Germline V gives CDR1 SGHVS, CDR2 FNYEAQ. The length of the CDR3 is 16 residues. Trimming took 1 base from V and 0 from J, leaving 12 bases between them. The CDR3 region has the DNA TGTGCCAGCAGCTTAGATAGGGGCCATATGAACACTGAAGCTTTCTTT. This gives the protein CASSLDRGHMNTEAFF.

For the CDR3, the DNA is TGTGCCAGCAGGACAGGACTGAACCAAGAGACCCAGTACTTC. It encodes CASRTGLNQETQYF. This chain connects TRBV6-5 to TRBJ2-5, with a tentative D call TRBD1 (6 bases). The CDR3 extends over 14 amino acids. The V gene lost 6 bases and the J gene lost 0 bases, with 11 bases spanning the gap. The V gene's germline CDR1 is MNHEY and CDR2 SVGAGI.

V gene TRBV9 combines with J gene TRBJ1-3, with D possibly being TRBD1 (6 bases). This CDR3 has 15 amino acids. Germline-derived CDR1 and CDR2 are SGDLS and YYNGEE. Trimming took 4 bases from V and 1 from J, leaving 12 bases between them. CDR3 loop: CASSSQTGSGNTIYF. The CDR3, as DNA: TGTGCCAGCAGCTCCCAAACAGGGTCTGGAAACACCATATATTTT.

The V gene is TRBV4-2, the J gene TRBJ2-5, with a possible D match to TRBD2 (6 bases). Germline loops: CDR1 LGHNA, CDR2 YNFKEQ. The CDR3 is 15 amino acids. V was trimmed by 1 base and J by 5 bases, leaving 14 bases between them. CDR3 in amino acids: CASSQANSGGETQYF. The CDR3 bases are TGTGCCAGCAGCCAAGCCAATAGCGGTGGGGAGACCCAGTACTTC.

The V call is TRBV28, the J call TRBJ2-1; no clear D gene. Trimming took off 2 bases at V and 7 bases at J, with 6 bases between the two ends. Germline lookup yields CDR1 MDHEN and CDR2 SYDVKM. The CDR3 extends over 12 amino acids. This chain's CDR3 is CASSLTRNEQFF. In DNA form, the CDR3 reads TGTGCCAGCAGTTTAACTCGTAATGAGCAGTTCTTC.

The chain couples TRBV28 to TRBJ2-7, with D unclear. This CDR3 spans 13 amino acids. V shed 3 bases and J shed 5 bases, with 11 bases lying between them. CDR1 is MDHEN and CDR2 is SYDVKM in the germline V gene. The DNA of the CDR3 is TGTGCCAGCAGTTTCTCCCCTCAGAACGAGCAGTACTTC. It encodes CASSFSPQNEQYF. The entire variable domain, with the rest obtained from reference TRBV28 and TRBJ2-7, is as follows: DVKVTQSSRYLVKRTGEKVFLECVQDMDHENMFWYRQDPGLGLRLIYFSYDVKMKEKGDIPEGYSVSREKKERFSLILESASTNQTSMYLCASSFSPQNEQYFGPGTRLTVT.